Listed below are T cell receptor beta chains from one sample, sequenced in a study of cytomegalovirus exposure and HLA in healthy donors. The assay was immunoSEQ multiplex PCR, and TCRdb's table has in-frame clones only and misses some. The sample yields some 190,000 clones, roughly 80% seen once. Sequenced material: PBMCs. The receptors originated from a girl aged 10 to 17 in good health and CMV-seropositive. CDR3s include the opening cysteine and the closing phenylalanine or tryptophan. D genes are given only for firm matches. Clone size is shown for a subset of rows, as once, few, many or a class of expanded clone.

clone_size d_call j_call v_call cdr3_nt cdr3_aa
. . TRBJ2-2 TRBV5-1 TGCGCCAGCAGTTTGGCGCAGGGCGGATGGACCGGGGAGCTGTTTTTT CASSLAQGGWTGELFF
once TRBD2 TRBJ2-1 TRBV19 TGTGCCAGTAGTATAGTGGGCGGGAGGGGGTACAATGAGCAGTTCTTC CASSIVGGRGYNEQFF
. . TRBJ2-3 TRBV4-3 TGCGCCAGCAGCCAAGACCTCGTACTAGATGCGTCAGATACGCAGTATTTT CASSQDLVLDASDTQYF
. . TRBJ2-5 TRBV18 TGTGCCAGCTCACCCGAGCGGCAAGAGACCCAGTACTTC CASSPERQETQYF
few . TRBJ2-2 TRBV19 TGTGCCAGTAGTACCCTGATGGTGAGGGACACCGGGGAGCTGTTTTTT CASSTLMVRDTGELFF
. . TRBJ2-3 TRBV5-6 TGTGCCAGCAGCTTGCCGGGAGTGGTAGATACGCAGTATTTT CASSLPGVVDTQYF
. . TRBJ2-1 TRBV6-4 TGTGCCAGCAGTGACTCAGCCAGCGGAGGCAACAATGAGCAGTTCTTC CASSDSASGGNNEQFF
. TRBD2 TRBJ2-3 TRBV6-4 TGTGCCAGCAGTGATCAAACTGGACTAGCGGGAGGGCCTTCAGATACGCAGTATTTT CASSDQTGLAGGPSDTQYF
. TRBD2 TRBJ2-7 TRBV14 TGTGCCAGCAGCCCCCTGACCGGGGAGGGCTACGAGCAGTACTTC CASSPLTGEGYEQYF
. . TRBJ2-6 TRBV6-1 TGTGCCAGCAGTCCGGGATATGGGGCCAACGTCCTGACTTTC CASSPGYGANVLTF
. . TRBJ1-2 TRBV7-9 TGTGCCAGCAGCTTAGATCAGGGCACCTATGGCTACACCTTC CASSLDQGTYGYTF
few TRBD1 TRBJ1-5 TRBV5-6 TGTGCCAGCAGCACGACAGGGGGCGCATCTCAGCCCCAGCATTTT CASSTTGGASQPQHF
. . TRBJ2-7 TRBV6-5 TGTGCCAGCAGGGGACTTGTTCCCTACGAGCAGTACTTC CASRGLVPYEQYF
. TRBD1 TRBJ2-7 TRBV5-6 TGTGCCAGCAGCGGGACAGACTCCTACGAGCAGTACTTC CASSGTDSYEQYF
. TRBD1 TRBJ2-5 TRBV4-3 TGCGCCAGCAGCCAGGGACAGAGCTCCCAAGAGACCCAGTACTTC CASSQGQSSQETQYF
. TRBD2 TRBJ2-3 TRBV6-6 TGTGCCAGCCTGCGGGAGGGGAGTGTGGTAGATACGCAGTATTTT CASLREGSVVDTQYF
. . TRBJ2-7 TRBV10-1 TGCGCCAGCAGTGAGGGACAGAATCGGCACGACGAGCAGTACTTC CASSEGQNRHDEQYF
. . TRBJ2-7 TRBV6-1 TGTGCCAGCAGATTACACGCGGAGGCCTCCTACGAGCAGTACTTC CASRLHAEASYEQYF
. . TRBJ2-5 TRBV30 TGTGCCTGGGGTGTCATCCCGGGGTACCAAGAGACCCAGTACTTC CAWGVIPGYQETQYF
. . TRBJ1-4 TRBV14 TGTGCCAGCAGCCAAGCAAACCCATCCGGGGGTGAAAAACTGTTTTTT CASSQANPSGGEKLFF
. TRBD2 TRBJ2-2 TRBV5-1 TGCGCCAGCGGGACTAGCGGGAGTATCACCGGGGAGCTGTTTTTT CASGTSGSITGELFF
once . TRBJ2-2 TRBV10-3 TGTGCCATCAGTGAGTCGTTAAGGGGTCCTTACGGGGAGCTGTTTTTT CAISESLRGPYGELFF
. . TRBJ1-1 TRBV10-1 TGCGCCAGCACCGCCGGGGGTAGAGCTGAAGCTTTCTTT CASTAGGRAEAFF